The T cell receptor beta chain under discussion was sequenced for a study of T cell repertoires in cytomegalovirus infection. Turning to the study itself: Indications of both CMV infection and matching HLA type were provided by public TCR beta signatures.

Findings and caveats of the study: It was HLA-C-restricted CMV-specific TCR beta clonotypes that dominated the response ex vivo.

A single record per CDR3 protein comes from TCRdb applying MiXCR to the reads. Among about 130,000 distinct CDR3 sequences listed, approximately 9.2% were seen once. Per germline, CDR1 MDHEN and CDR2 SYDVKM. This CDR3 spans 16 amino acids. Trimming removed 6 bases from V and 4 bases from J; junction bases left unmatched: 12. This clonotype has a handful of counts. Its specificity is not known. V is TRBV28 and J is TRBJ2-5; 9 nucleotides agree with TRBD2. Sequencing used PBMCs. The sequence was obtained from a human donor in good health (CMV status not recorded). Some clones in this sample may be carry-over from other donors' samples. The CDR3 sequence: CASRGGKRGASETQYF. The CDR3 DNA reads as TGTGCCAGCAGGGGGGGGAAGCGGGGGGCGTCAGAGACCCAGTACTTC.